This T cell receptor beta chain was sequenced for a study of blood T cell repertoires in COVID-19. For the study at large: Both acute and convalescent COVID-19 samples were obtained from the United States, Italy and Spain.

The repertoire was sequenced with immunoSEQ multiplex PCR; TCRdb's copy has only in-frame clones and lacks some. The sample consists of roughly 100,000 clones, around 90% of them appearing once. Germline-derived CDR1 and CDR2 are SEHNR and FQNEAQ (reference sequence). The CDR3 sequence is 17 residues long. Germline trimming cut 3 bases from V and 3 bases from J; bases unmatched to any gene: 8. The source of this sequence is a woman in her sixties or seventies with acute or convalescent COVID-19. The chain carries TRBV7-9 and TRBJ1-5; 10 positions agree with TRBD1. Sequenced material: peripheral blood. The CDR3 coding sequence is TGTGCCAGCAGCTTGCACCGGGACAGGGGATACAATCAGCCCCAGCATTTT. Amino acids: CASSLHRDRGYNQPQHF.